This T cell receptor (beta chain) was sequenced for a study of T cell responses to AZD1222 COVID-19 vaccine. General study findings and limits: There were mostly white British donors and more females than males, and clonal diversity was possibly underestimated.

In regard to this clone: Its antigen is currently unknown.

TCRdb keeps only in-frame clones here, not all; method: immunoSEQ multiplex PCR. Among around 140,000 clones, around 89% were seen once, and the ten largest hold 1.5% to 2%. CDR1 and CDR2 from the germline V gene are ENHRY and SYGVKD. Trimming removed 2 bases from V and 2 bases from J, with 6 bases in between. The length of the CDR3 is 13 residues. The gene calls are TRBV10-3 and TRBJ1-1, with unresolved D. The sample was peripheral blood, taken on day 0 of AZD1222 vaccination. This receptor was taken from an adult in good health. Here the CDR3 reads CAISEPINTEAFF. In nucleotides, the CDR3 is TGTGCCATCAGTGAGCCGATTAACACTGAAGCTTTCTTT.